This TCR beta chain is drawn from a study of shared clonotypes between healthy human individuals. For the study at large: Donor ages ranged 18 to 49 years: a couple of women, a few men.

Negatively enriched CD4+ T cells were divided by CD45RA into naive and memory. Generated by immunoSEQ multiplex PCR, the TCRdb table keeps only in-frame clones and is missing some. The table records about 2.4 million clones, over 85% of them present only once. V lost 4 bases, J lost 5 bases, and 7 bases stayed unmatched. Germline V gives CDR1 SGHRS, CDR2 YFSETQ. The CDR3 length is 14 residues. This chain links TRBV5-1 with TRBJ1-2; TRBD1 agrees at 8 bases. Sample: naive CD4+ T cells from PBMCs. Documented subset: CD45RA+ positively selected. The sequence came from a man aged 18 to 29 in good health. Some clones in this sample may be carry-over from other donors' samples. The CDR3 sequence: CASSQDRGSYGYTF. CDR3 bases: TGCGCCAGCAGCCAAGACAGGGGCTCATATGGCTACACCTTC.